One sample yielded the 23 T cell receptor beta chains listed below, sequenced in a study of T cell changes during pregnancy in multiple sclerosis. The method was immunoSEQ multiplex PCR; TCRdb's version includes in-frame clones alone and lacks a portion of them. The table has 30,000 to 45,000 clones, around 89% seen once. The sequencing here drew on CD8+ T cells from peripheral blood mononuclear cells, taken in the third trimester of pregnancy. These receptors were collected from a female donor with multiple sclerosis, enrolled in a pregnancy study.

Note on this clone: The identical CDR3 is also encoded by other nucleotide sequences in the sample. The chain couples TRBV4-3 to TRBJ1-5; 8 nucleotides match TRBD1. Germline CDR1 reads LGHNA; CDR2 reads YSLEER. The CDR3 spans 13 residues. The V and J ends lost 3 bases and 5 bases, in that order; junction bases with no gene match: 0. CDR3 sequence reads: CASSQDRDQPQHF. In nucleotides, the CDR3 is TGCGCCAGCAGCCAGGACAGGGATCAGCCCCAGCATTTT.

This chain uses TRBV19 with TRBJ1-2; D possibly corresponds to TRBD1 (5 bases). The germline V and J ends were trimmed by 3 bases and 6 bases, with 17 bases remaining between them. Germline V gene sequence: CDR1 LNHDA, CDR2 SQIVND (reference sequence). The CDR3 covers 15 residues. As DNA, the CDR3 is TGTGCCAGTAGTATTTATCGGAGGGGCTACGATGGCTACACCTTC. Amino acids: CASSIYRRGYDGYTF.

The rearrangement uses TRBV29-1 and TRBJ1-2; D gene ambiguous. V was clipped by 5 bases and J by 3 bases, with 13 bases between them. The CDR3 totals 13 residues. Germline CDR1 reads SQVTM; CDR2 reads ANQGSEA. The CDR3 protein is CSVLFPGDYGYTF. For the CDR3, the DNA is TGCAGCGTTTTGTTCCCGGGAGACTATGGCTACACCTTC.

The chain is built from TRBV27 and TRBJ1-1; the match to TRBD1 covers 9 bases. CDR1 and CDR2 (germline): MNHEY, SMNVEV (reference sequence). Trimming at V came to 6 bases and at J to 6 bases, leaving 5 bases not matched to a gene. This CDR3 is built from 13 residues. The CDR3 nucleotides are TGTGCCAGCAGCCCCCGGACAGGGGCTGAAGCTTTCTTT. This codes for CASSPRTGAEAFF.

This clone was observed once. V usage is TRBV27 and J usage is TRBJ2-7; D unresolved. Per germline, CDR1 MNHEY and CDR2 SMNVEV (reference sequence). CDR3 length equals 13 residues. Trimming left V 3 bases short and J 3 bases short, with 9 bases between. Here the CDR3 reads CASSLRFNYEQYF. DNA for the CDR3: TGTGCCAGCAGTTTGAGGTTCAACTACGAGCAGTACTTC.

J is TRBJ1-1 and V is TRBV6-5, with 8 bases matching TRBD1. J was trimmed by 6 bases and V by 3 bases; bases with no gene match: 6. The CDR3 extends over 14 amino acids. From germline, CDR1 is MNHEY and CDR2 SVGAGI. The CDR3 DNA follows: TGTGCCAGCAGTTATGGACAGGGTCTGGCTGAAGCTTTCTTT. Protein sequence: CASSYGQGLAEAFF.

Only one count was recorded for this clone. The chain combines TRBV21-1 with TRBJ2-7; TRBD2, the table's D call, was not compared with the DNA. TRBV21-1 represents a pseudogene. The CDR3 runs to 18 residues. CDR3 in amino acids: CASSKTQLAGGPRYEQYF. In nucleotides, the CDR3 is TGTGCCAGCAGCAAGACCCAACTAGCGGGAGGGCCTCGTTACGAGCAGTACTTC.

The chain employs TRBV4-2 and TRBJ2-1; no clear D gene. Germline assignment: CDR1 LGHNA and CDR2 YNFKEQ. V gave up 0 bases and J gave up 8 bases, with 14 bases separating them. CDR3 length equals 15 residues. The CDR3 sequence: CASSQEQVYGDEQFF. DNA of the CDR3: TGTGCCAGCAGCCAAGAACAAGTTTATGGAGATGAGCAGTTCTTC.

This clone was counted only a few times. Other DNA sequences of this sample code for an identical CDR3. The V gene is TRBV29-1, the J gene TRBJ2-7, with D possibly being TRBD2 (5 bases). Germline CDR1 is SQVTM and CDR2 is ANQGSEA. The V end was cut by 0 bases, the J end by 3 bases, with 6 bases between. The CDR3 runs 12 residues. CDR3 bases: TGCAGCGTTGAAGAGAGGGACTACGAGCAGTACTTC. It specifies CSVEERDYEQYF.

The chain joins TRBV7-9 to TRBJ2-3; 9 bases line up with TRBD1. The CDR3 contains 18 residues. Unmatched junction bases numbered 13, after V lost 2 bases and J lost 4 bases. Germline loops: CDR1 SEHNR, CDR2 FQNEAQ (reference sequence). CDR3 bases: TGTGCCAGCAGCTTATGGGGGACCGGGACAGGGTGGTCAGATACGCAGTATTTT. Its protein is CASSLWGTGTGWSDTQYF.

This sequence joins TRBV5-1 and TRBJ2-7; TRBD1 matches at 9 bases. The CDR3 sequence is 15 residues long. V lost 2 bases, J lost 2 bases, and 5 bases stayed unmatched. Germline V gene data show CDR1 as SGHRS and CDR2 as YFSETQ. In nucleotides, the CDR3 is TGCGCCAGCAGCTTACAGGGACAGGGTCCCTACGAGCAGTACTTC. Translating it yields CASSLQGQGPYEQYF.

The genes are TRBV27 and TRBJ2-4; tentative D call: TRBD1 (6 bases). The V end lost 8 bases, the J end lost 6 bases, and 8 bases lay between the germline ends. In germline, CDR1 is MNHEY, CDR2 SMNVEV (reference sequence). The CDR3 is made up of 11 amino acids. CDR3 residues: CASSTGNIQYF. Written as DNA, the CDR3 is TGTGCCAGCTCGACAGGAAACATTCAGTACTTC.

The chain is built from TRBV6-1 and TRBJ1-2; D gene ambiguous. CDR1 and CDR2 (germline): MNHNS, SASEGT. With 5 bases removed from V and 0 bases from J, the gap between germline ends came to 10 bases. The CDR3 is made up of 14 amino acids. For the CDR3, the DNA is TGTGCCAGCAGTCCCCTAATGGCTAACTATGGCTACACCTTC. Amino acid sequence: CASSPLMANYGYTF.

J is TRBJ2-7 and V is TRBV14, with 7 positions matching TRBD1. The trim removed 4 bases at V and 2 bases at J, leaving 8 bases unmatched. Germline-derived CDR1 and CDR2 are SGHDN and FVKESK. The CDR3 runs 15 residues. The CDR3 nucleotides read TGTGCCAGCAGCCTTGTGGGGGACAGTCCCTACGAGCAGTACTTC. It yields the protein CASSLVGDSPYEQYF.

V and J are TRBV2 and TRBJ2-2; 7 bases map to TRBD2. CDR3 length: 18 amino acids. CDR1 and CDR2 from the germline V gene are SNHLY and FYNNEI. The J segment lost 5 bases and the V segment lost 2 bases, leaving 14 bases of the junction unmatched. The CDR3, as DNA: TGTGCCAGCAGTGAATGGGTGGGAGGGCCTAGTTTTACCGGGGAGCTGTTTTTT. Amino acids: CASSEWVGGPSFTGELFF.

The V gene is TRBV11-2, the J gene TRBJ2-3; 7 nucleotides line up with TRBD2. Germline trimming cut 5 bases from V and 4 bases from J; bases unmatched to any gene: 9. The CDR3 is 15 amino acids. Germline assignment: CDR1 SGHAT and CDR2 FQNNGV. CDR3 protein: CASSALGREADTQYF. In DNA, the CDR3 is TGTGCCAGCAGCGCATTAGGTCGGGAGGCAGATACGCAGTATTTT.

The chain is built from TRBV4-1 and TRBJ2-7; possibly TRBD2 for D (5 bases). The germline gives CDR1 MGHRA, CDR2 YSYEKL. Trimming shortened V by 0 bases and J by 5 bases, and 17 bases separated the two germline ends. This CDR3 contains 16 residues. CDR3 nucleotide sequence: TGCGCCAGCAGCCAAGATCAACGGACTCTCTCGAACGAGCAGTACTTC. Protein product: CASSQDQRTLSNEQYF.

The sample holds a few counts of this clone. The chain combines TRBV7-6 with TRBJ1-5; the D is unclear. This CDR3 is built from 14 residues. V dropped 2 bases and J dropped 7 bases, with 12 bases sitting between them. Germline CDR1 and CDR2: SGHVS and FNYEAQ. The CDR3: CASSLSETRQPQHF. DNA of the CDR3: TGTGCCAGCAGCTTATCCGAGACAAGGCAGCCCCAGCATTTT.

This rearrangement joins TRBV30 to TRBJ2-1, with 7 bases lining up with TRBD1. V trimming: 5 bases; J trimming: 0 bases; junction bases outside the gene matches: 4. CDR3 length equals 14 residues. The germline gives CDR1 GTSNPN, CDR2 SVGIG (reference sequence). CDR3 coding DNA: TGTGCCTGGGGGACAGTTTCCTCCTACAATGAGCAGTTCTTC. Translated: CAWGTVSSYNEQFF.

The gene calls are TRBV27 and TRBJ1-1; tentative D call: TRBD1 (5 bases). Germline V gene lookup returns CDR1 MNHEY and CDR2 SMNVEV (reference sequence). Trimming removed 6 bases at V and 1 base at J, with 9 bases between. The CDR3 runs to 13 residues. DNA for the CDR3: TGTGCCAGCAGGAAAACAGGGAACACTGAAGCTTTCTTT. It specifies CASRKTGNTEAFF.

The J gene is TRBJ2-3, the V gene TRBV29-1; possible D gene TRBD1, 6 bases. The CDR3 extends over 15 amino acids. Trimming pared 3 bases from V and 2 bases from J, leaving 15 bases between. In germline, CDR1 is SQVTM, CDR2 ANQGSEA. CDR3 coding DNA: TGCAGCGTTGATTTTGGCAGGGGACACACAGATACGCAGTATTTT. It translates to CSVDFGRGHTDTQYF.

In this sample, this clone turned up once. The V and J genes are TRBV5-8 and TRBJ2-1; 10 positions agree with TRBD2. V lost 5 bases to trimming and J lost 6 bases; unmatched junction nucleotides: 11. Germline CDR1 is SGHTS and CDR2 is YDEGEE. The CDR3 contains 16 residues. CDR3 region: CASSLSAGGPGNEQFF. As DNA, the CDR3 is TGTGCCAGCAGTTTGTCAGCGGGAGGGCCAGGCAATGAGCAGTTCTTC.

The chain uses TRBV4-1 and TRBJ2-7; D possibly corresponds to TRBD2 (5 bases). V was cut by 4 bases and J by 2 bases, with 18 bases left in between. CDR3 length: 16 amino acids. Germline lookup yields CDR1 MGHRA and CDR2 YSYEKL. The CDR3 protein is CASSPGRGVAPYEQYF. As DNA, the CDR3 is TGCGCCAGCAGCCCAGGTCGGGGAGTAGCGCCCTACGAGCAGTACTTC.